This T cell receptor (beta chain) was profiled in a study of technical replicates of blood from several donors. Assay used: immunoSEQ multiplex PCR; TCRdb lists only in-frame clones, some missing. The profile shows about 34,000 clones, around 90% of them singletons. This receptor was identified in a human donor in good health. Some clones in this sample may be carry-over from other donors' samples. Material for sequencing was PBMCs.

CDR3 bases: TGCGCCAGCAGCGATACCGGGGGTCGCACCGGGGAGCTGTTTTTT. This encodes CASSDTGGRTGELFF. This chain links TRBV5-1 with TRBJ2-2; D is possibly TRBD2 (6 bases). The V and J ends lost 4 bases and 4 bases respectively, with 14 bases between them. The CDR3 is 15 residues long. Germline lookup yields CDR1 SGHRS and CDR2 YFSETQ.